Sequencing of this T cell receptor beta chain was carried out in a study of cytomegalovirus exposure and HLA in healthy donors. Notes on the study in general: Listed as cytomegalovirus-associated were roughly 180 TCR beta chains.

Note on this clone: Its antigen is not known.

The table came from immunoSEQ multiplex PCR; TCRdb's copy has only in-frame clones and leaves some out. In the table there are more than 95,000 clones, approximately 88% of which are singletons. This CDR3 is built from 15 residues. J lost 5 bases, V lost 6 bases, and 8 bases had no gene match. Germline CDR1 MDHEN, CDR2 SYDVKM. This receptor was identified in a man aged 18 to 29 in good health and CMV-seronegative. The V gene is TRBV28, the J gene TRBJ1-4; TRBD1 matches 8 bases. Sequencing was done on a sample of PBMCs. CDR3 amino acids: CASRPRTGMNEKLFF. Here the CDR3 DNA reads TGTGCCAGCAGACCTCGGACAGGGATGAATGAAAAACTGTTTTTT.